A selection of T cell receptor beta chains follows, all from one sample in a study of early T cells in non-severe SARS-CoV-2 infection. From the 5' RACE reads, TCRdb called clonotypes with MiXCR, one entry per CDR3 protein. The sample lists around 44,000 distinct CDR3 sequences; about 9.8% were seen once. Sequenced: whole blood. The receptors derive from an adult who was a healthcare worker with PCR-confirmed SARS-CoV-2 infection or an uninfected control (not recorded which). Each CDR3 is given without its conserved first and last residue. The D gene is left open where the match is weak.

v_call	d_call	j_call	cdr3_aa
TRBV13	-	TRBJ1-1	ASSSRYPEAF
TRBV5-6	TRBD1	TRBJ1-5	ASSLYGTGDQPQH
TRBV5-1	-	TRBJ1-1	ASSPREADAEAF
TRBV6-1	-	TRBJ1-1	ASSEQPNPTGNREAF
TRBV27	-	TRBJ2-5	ASSHGGETQY
TRBV5-1	-	TRBJ2-2	ASSPVESRRTGELF
TRBV27	-	TRBJ2-7	ASSLPGPSYEQY
TRBV12-3/TRBV12-4	-	TRBJ2-6	ASREDVSGANVLT
TRBV4-2	-	TRBJ2-5	ASSQVWRGEETQY
TRBV3-1	-	TRBJ1-6	ASSPEYGARSPLH
TRBV7-2	-	TRBJ2-7	ASSLQGGPYEQY
TRBV28	-	TRBJ1-1	ASSYRTASNTEAF
TRBV6-1	TRBD2	TRBJ2-1	ASSEPLAGGSYNEQF
TRBV20-1	-	TRBJ2-5	SAREGAQETQY
TRBV28	-	TRBJ2-1	ASFKRDEQF
TRBV9	-	TRBJ1-2	ASSVAGNYGYT
TRBV29-1	TRBD1	TRBJ1-2	SVVAGGSYGYT
TRBV27	TRBD2	TRBJ2-1	ASSSLTSGRLDEQF
TRBV27	TRBD2	TRBJ2-2	ASSAAGGDTGELF
TRBV7-6	TRBD2	TRBJ2-2	ASSLPPSESGMGELF
TRBV7-2	-	TRBJ2-2	ASSLLAPSRNTGELF
TRBV20-1	-	TRBJ2-7	SAGASQREQY
TRBV28	-	TRBJ1-2	ASTKGGMVEGYT
TRBV20-1	-	TRBJ2-7	SARGQVSYEQY
TRBV7-9	TRBD1	TRBJ1-6	ASSSRQGVNSPLH
TRBV7-6	-	TRBJ2-4	ASSPRGGPPNIQY
TRBV3-1	-	TRBJ1-2	ASSSFTGGFSNYGSYT
TRBV28	TRBD1	TRBJ1-1	ASSRDRLNTEAF
TRBV5-5	TRBD2	TRBJ2-1	ANSLYGRAVDEQF
TRBV19	TRBD2	TRBJ2-7	ASGGAGAFEQY
TRBV28	-	TRBJ2-7	ASSPSPGTYEQY
TRBV12-3/TRBV12-4	-	TRBJ2-2	ASSLERPINTGELF
TRBV7-2	-	TRBJ2-4	ASSFGGSKNIQY
TRBV30	-	TRBJ1-5	AWSKGSNQPQH
TRBV5-1	-	TRBJ1-4	ASSFGRANEKLF
TRBV19	TRBD2	TRBJ2-2	ASSTPGLGAGEPF
TRBV28	-	TRBJ2-1	ASRSSGQSYNEQF
TRBV7-9	-	TRBJ2-5	ASSLKSQTQY
TRBV5-4	-	TRBJ1-5	ASSMDRMQPQH
TRBV29-1	TRBD2	TRBJ2-7	SVEDSAGGTYEQY
TRBV7-2	-	TRBJ1-2	ASSPDQIGTSGYGYT
TRBV5-1	TRBD1	TRBJ2-3	ASSWTGAEDTQY
TRBV28	-	TRBJ1-6	ASSSLAAPYNSPLH
TRBV6-2/TRBV6-3	-	TRBJ2-1	ASSLEVFDEQF
TRBV3-1	TRBD2	TRBJ2-1	ASSQELASGRPGYNEQF
TRBV6-6	TRBD1	TRBJ1-2	ASSLQQGSCGYT